This T cell receptor (beta chain) was recorded in a study of T cell responses to AZD1222 COVID-19 vaccine. Method: immunoSEQ multiplex PCR; TCRdb's copy keeps in-frame clones and lacks some. In the table there are more than 250,000 clones, just over 90% of which are singletons. The CDR3 extends over 14 amino acids. CDR1 and CDR2 (germline): SGHRS, YFSETQ. The V and J ends lost 5 bases and 7 bases respectively, with 19 bases between them. Study results and caveats: Mapped onto spike, vaccine-associated CD4 TCRs spanned it and were dominant at 160-218 and 743-854. Unmutated variant regions are reportedly targeted by nearly half of spike-specific TCRs. Spike-specific TCR breadth and depth rose after two AZD1222 doses. Repertoire samples came only from after the peak T cell response.

This clone has just one count. What it recognizes is unknown. This TCR was sampled from an adult in good health. Sequenced here: peripheral blood, sampled on day 0 of AZD1222 vaccination. The chain recombines TRBV5-1 with TRBJ2-7; D tentatively reads TRBD1 or TRBD2 (5 bases each). The CDR3 reads CASSPGTERLEQYF. The CDR3 bases are TGCGCCAGCAGTCCCGGGACCGAGAGGTTGGAGCAGTACTTC. Drawing the rest from reference TRBV5-1 and TRBJ2-7, the complete variable domain is KAGVTQTPRYLIKTRGQQVTLSCSPISGHRSVSWYQQTPGQGLQFLFEYFSETQRNKGNFPGRFSGRQFSNSRSEMNVSTLELGDSALYLCASSPGTERLEQYFGPGTRLTVT.